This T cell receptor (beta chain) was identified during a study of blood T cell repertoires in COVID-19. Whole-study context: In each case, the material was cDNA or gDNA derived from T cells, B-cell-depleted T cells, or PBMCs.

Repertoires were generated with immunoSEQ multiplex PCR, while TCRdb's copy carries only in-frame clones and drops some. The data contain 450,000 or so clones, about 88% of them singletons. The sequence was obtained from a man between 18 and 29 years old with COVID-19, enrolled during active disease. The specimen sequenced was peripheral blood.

In DNA form, the CDR3 reads TGTGCCAGCAGCTTGGCCGGGACAGGAGGGGGCTACACCTTC. Its protein product is CASSLAGTGGGYTF. The chain links TRBV5-6 to TRBJ1-2, with TRBD1 identical over 8 bases. Trimming took 0 bases from V and 8 from J; bases not matched to a gene: 6. Germline V gene lookup returns CDR1 SGHDT and CDR2 YYEEEE. The CDR3 length is 14 residues.